Listed below are T cell receptor beta chains from one sample, sequenced in a study of regulatory T cells in long-lasting Graves disease. TCRdb called the multiplex PCR reads again in MiXCR, with one record for every CDR3 protein. The table includes some 410,000 distinct CDR3 sequences, roughly 17% detected once. These same data were also listed under a study on T cells in Graves' hyperthyroidism and ophthalmopathy.

The sample in question was peripheral blood mononuclear cells (PBMCs), obtained at new diagnosis, from a patient treated with antithyroid drugs. These receptors were obtained from a woman aged 25 to 39 with Graves disease. Each CDR3 is given with its conserved first and last residue. Each record gives: CDR3 protein, CDR3 DNA, J gene, V gene, clone size, D gene. D genes are given only for firm matches. The listing skips clone size in some rows; elsewhere it reads once, few, many or a size class.

CDR3 protein: CASSALTSTSGDYNEQFF; CDR3 DNA: TGTGCCAGCAGCGCCCTTACATCAACTAGCGGGGATTACAATGAGCAGTTCTTC; J gene: TRBJ2-1; V gene: TRBV9; clone size: many; D gene: TRBD2
CDR3 protein: CATRSLNTGELFF; CDR3 DNA: TGTGCCACGCGGAGTTTGAACACCGGGGAGCTGTTTTTT; J gene: TRBJ2-2; V gene: TRBV15; clone size: .; D gene: .
CDR3 protein: CASSQSWTSGYNEQFF; CDR3 DNA: TGTGCCAGCAGCCAATCCTGGACTAGCGGATACAATGAGCAGTTCTTC; J gene: TRBJ2-1; V gene: TRBV14; clone size: .; D gene: TRBD2
CDR3 protein: CASSLGVFPRTDTQYF; CDR3 DNA: TGTGCCAGCAGCTTGGGGGTTTTTCCCCGCACAGATACGCAGTATTTT; J gene: TRBJ2-3; V gene: TRBV7-8; clone size: many; D gene: .
CDR3 protein: CASTRGGEQYF; CDR3 DNA: TGTGCCAGCACCCGCGGGGGCGAGCAGTACTTC; J gene: TRBJ2-7; V gene: TRBV6-2/TRBV6-3; clone size: few; D gene: TRBD2
CDR3 protein: CSGCSASGQYEQYF; CDR3 DNA: TGCAGTGGCTGTTCGGCTAGCGGGCAATACGAGCAGTACTTC; J gene: TRBJ2-7; V gene: TRBV20-1; clone size: few; D gene: TRBD2
CDR3 protein: CASSPSPDWSSYEQYF; CDR3 DNA: TGTGCCAGCAGTCCCTCCCCGGACTGGAGCTCCTACGAGCAGTACTTC; J gene: TRBJ2-7; V gene: TRBV28; clone size: many; D gene: .
CDR3 protein: CATAGYAASVHNEQFF; CDR3 DNA: TGTGCCACCGCGGGCTACGCAGCTAGCGTCCACAATGAGCAGTTCTTC; J gene: TRBJ2-1; V gene: TRBV19; clone size: few; D gene: .
CDR3 protein: CASSPETGNRLFF; CDR3 DNA: TGCGCCAGCAGTCCAGAAACAGGAAACAGGCTGTTTTTT; J gene: TRBJ1-4; V gene: TRBV5-1; clone size: few; D gene: .
CDR3 protein: CAWRGGVTYEQYF; CDR3 DNA: TGTGCCTGGAGGGGAGGGGTAACCTACGAGCAGTACTTC; J gene: TRBJ2-7; V gene: TRBV30; clone size: many; D gene: TRBD2
CDR3 protein: CASSQGQSNVQPQHF; CDR3 DNA: TGCGCCAGCAGCCAAGGGCAGTCGAATGTTCAGCCCCAGCATTTT; J gene: TRBJ1-5; V gene: TRBV4-1; clone size: few; D gene: .
CDR3 protein: CASSPDVNNYGYTF; CDR3 DNA: TGTGCCAGCAGCCCGGACGTGAATAACTATGGCTACACCTTC; J gene: TRBJ1-2; V gene: TRBV3-1; clone size: many; D gene: .
CDR3 protein: CASSLAVGTGELFF; CDR3 DNA: TGTGCCAGCAGCTTAGCAGTAGGCACCGGGGAGCTGTTTTTT; J gene: TRBJ2-2; V gene: TRBV7-2; clone size: many; D gene: .
CDR3 protein: CASRSGELAGNTIYF; CDR3 DNA: TGTGCCAGCAGGTCAGGGGAGTTGGCTGGAAACACCATATATTTT; J gene: TRBJ1-3; V gene: TRBV7-9; clone size: many; D gene: .
CDR3 protein: CASSVAGDATDTQYF; CDR3 DNA: TGTGCCAGCAGCGTAGCAGGGGATGCGACAGATACGCAGTATTTT; J gene: TRBJ2-3; V gene: TRBV9; clone size: .; D gene: .
CDR3 protein: CASGRDRGYEQYF; CDR3 DNA: TGTGCCAGCGGCCGGGACAGGGGTTACGAGCAGTACTTC; J gene: TRBJ2-7; V gene: TRBV7-2; clone size: many; D gene: TRBD1
CDR3 protein: CASSLRGVGSPLHF; CDR3 DNA: TGTGCCAGCAGTTTACGGGGCGTTGGTTCACCCCTCCACTTT; J gene: TRBJ1-6; V gene: TRBV12-3/TRBV12-4; clone size: .; D gene: .
CDR3 protein: CATTGPKTEAFF; CDR3 DNA: TGTGCCACTACAGGGCCCAAAACTGAAGCTTTCTTT; J gene: TRBJ1-1; V gene: TRBV3-1; clone size: many; D gene: .
CDR3 protein: CASSYAGTGPLTGELFF; CDR3 DNA: TGTGCCAGCAGTTACGCCGGGACAGGGCCTCTCACCGGGGAGCTGTTTTTT; J gene: TRBJ2-2; V gene: TRBV6-5; clone size: once; D gene: TRBD1
CDR3 protein: CASRLGFLNTGELFF; CDR3 DNA: TGTGCCAGCAGGCTGGGGTTCCTCAACACCGGGGAGCTGTTTTTT; J gene: TRBJ2-2; V gene: TRBV28; clone size: .; D gene: .
CDR3 protein: CASSLQTGQETQYF; CDR3 DNA: TGTGCCAGCAGCCTCCAGACAGGGCAGGAGACCCAGTACTTC; J gene: TRBJ2-5; V gene: TRBV7-2; clone size: .; D gene: TRBD1
CDR3 protein: CASSIKRPYRDLVNTEAFF; CDR3 DNA: TGTGCCAGCAGTATTAAGAGGCCCTACAGGGATCTGGTGAACACTGAAGCTTTCTTT; J gene: TRBJ1-1; V gene: TRBV6-1; clone size: many; D gene: .
CDR3 protein: CASSQDRSGAVSEGQFF; CDR3 DNA: TGTGCCAGCAGCCAAGATCGATCGGGGGCGGTCTCGGAGGGGCAGTTCTTC; J gene: TRBJ2-1; V gene: TRBV14; clone size: few; D gene: .
CDR3 protein: CASSLAGPENEQFF; CDR3 DNA: TGTGCCAGCAGCTTAGCGGGACCCGAGAATGAGCAGTTCTTC; J gene: TRBJ2-1; V gene: TRBV11-2; clone size: .; D gene: .
CDR3 protein: CASSAAESYNEQFF; CDR3 DNA: TGCGCCAGCAGCGCAGCGGAGTCCTACAATGAGCAGTTCTTC; J gene: TRBJ2-1; V gene: TRBV5-1; clone size: many; D gene: .
CDR3 protein: CASTPGRIYGYTF; CDR3 DNA: TGTGCCAGCACTCCGGGACGGATCTATGGCTACACCTTC; J gene: TRBJ1-2; V gene: TRBV28; clone size: many; D gene: .
CDR3 protein: CASRGRGDTQYF; CDR3 DNA: TGTGCCAGCAGGGGGCGAGGGGATACGCAGTATTTT; J gene: TRBJ2-3; V gene: TRBV2; clone size: many; D gene: .
CDR3 protein: CASSQRTGNGYTF; CDR3 DNA: TGCGCCAGCAGCCAGAGGACAGGAAACGGCTACACCTTC; J gene: TRBJ1-2; V gene: TRBV4-1; clone size: .; D gene: TRBD1
CDR3 protein: CASSFPPYGQGRKPNTEAFF; CDR3 DNA: TGTGCCAGCAGTTTTCCTCCATACGGACAGGGGAGAAAGCCGAACACTGAAGCTTTCTTT; J gene: TRBJ1-1; V gene: TRBV12-3/TRBV12-4; clone size: many; D gene: TRBD1
CDR3 protein: CASSLTINTIYF; CDR3 DNA: TGTGCCAGCAGCCTTACAATAAACACCATATATTTT; J gene: TRBJ1-3; V gene: TRBV14; clone size: .; D gene: .
CDR3 protein: CASSEAGGSIHEQFF; CDR3 DNA: TGTGCCAGCAGTGAAGCTGGCGGGAGCATCCATGAGCAGTTCTTC; J gene: TRBJ2-1; V gene: TRBV6-2/TRBV6-3; clone size: many; D gene: TRBD2
CDR3 protein: CASSLGYGGGDTQYF; CDR3 DNA: TGTGCCAGCAGTTTGGGATACGGCGGCGGAGATACGCAGTATTTT; J gene: TRBJ2-3; V gene: TRBV28; clone size: few; D gene: .
CDR3 protein: CASRPPGTGIYNEQFF; CDR3 DNA: TGTGCCAGCCGCCCCCCCGGGACAGGGATATACAATGAGCAGTTCTTC; J gene: TRBJ2-1; V gene: TRBV28; clone size: many; D gene: TRBD1
CDR3 protein: CASLWTSGRASVSYNEQFF; CDR3 DNA: TGTGCCAGCTTATGGACTAGCGGGAGGGCGAGCGTCTCCTACAATGAGCAGTTCTTC; J gene: TRBJ2-1; V gene: TRBV18; clone size: many; D gene: TRBD2
CDR3 protein: CASSEAGGADEQYF; CDR3 DNA: TGTGCCAGCAGTGAGGCAGGAGGAGCGGACGAGCAGTACTTC; J gene: TRBJ2-7; V gene: TRBV6-1; clone size: many; D gene: .
CDR3 protein: CASSRAGDGNEQFF; CDR3 DNA: TGTGCCAGCAGCAGAGCGGGAGATGGGAATGAGCAGTTCTTC; J gene: TRBJ2-1; V gene: TRBV6-1; clone size: .; D gene: TRBD2
CDR3 protein: CASSENRGGTGELFF; CDR3 DNA: TGTGCCAGCAGTGAAAACCGGGGCGGAACCGGGGAGCTGTTTTTT; J gene: TRBJ2-2; V gene: TRBV2; clone size: .; D gene: .
CDR3 protein: CASSLAFLAGVGTGELFF; CDR3 DNA: TGTGCCAGCAGCTTAGCGTTCCTAGCGGGAGTTGGTACCGGGGAGCTGTTTTTT; J gene: TRBJ2-2; V gene: TRBV7-8; clone size: many; D gene: TRBD2
CDR3 protein: CASSFSTTNQPQHF; CDR3 DNA: TGTGCCAGCAGCTTTAGTACAACCAATCAGCCCCAGCATTTT; J gene: TRBJ1-5; V gene: TRBV5-8; clone size: .; D gene: .
CDR3 protein: CASRLAGNYEQYF; CDR3 DNA: TGTGCCAGCAGGCTAGCGGGGAACTACGAGCAGTACTTC; J gene: TRBJ2-7; V gene: TRBV11-2; clone size: .; D gene: TRBD2
CDR3 protein: CASSSLTSGKSTDTQYF; CDR3 DNA: TGTGCCAGCAGTTCACTGACTAGCGGAAAGAGCACAGATACGCAGTATTTT; J gene: TRBJ2-3; V gene: TRBV28; clone size: many; D gene: TRBD2
CDR3 protein: CASRNMNTEAFF; CDR3 DNA: TGTGCCAGCAGGAATATGAACACTGAAGCTTTCTTT; J gene: TRBJ1-1; V gene: TRBV7-2; clone size: .; D gene: .
CDR3 protein: CASSPGGQSYEQYF; CDR3 DNA: TGTGCCAGCAGTCCAGGAGGACAGTCCTACGAGCAGTACTTC; J gene: TRBJ2-7; V gene: TRBV28; clone size: many; D gene: .
CDR3 protein: CAISGQGDYGYTF; CDR3 DNA: TGTGCCATCAGTGGTCAGGGAGACTATGGCTACACCTTC; J gene: TRBJ1-2; V gene: TRBV10-3; clone size: few; D gene: .
CDR3 protein: CASSYGSFNEQYF; CDR3 DNA: TGTGCCAGCAGCTATGGGTCCTTCAACGAGCAGTACTTC; J gene: TRBJ2-7; V gene: TRBV11-2; clone size: many; D gene: .
CDR3 protein: CASRDSSYNEQFF; CDR3 DNA: TGTGCCAGCAGGGACTCTAGTTACAATGAGCAGTTCTTC; J gene: TRBJ2-1; V gene: TRBV2; clone size: few; D gene: .
CDR3 protein: CAIQNSLYNEQFF; CDR3 DNA: TGTGCCATCCAGAACAGCTTATACAATGAGCAGTTCTTC; J gene: TRBJ2-1; V gene: TRBV2; clone size: many; D gene: .
CDR3 protein: CASSQEDWGGNEQFF; CDR3 DNA: TGCGCCAGCAGCCAAGAGGACTGGGGGGGCAATGAGCAGTTCTTC; J gene: TRBJ2-1; V gene: TRBV4-3; clone size: .; D gene: TRBD2
CDR3 protein: CASSPARGTISYNEQFF; CDR3 DNA: TGTGCCAGCTCACCGGCTCGCGGGACGATTTCCTACAATGAGCAGTTCTTC; J gene: TRBJ2-1; V gene: TRBV18; clone size: many; D gene: .
CDR3 protein: CASGGGDRSNQPQHF; CDR3 DNA: TGTGCCAGCGGAGGGGGGGACAGAAGCAATCAGCCCCAGCATTTT; J gene: TRBJ1-5; V gene: TRBV2; clone size: many; D gene: TRBD1
CDR3 protein: CAWTPGTGEQFF; CDR3 DNA: TGTGCCTGGACCCCCGGGACCGGGGAGCAGTTCTTC; J gene: TRBJ2-1; V gene: TRBV30; clone size: .; D gene: .
CDR3 protein: CASSPNRDYNEQFF; CDR3 DNA: TGTGCCAGCTCACCAAACCGAGATTACAATGAGCAGTTCTTC; J gene: TRBJ2-1; V gene: TRBV18; clone size: many; D gene: .
CDR3 protein: CASSLRPTADNEQFF; CDR3 DNA: TGTGCCAGCAGCTTACGCCCGACAGCAGACAATGAGCAGTTCTTC; J gene: TRBJ2-1; V gene: TRBV11-2; clone size: many; D gene: .
CDR3 protein: CAISESWDYSSYNEQFF; CDR3 DNA: TGTGCCATCAGTGAGAGTTGGGACTACAGCTCCTACAATGAGCAGTTCTTC; J gene: TRBJ2-1; V gene: TRBV10-3; clone size: .; D gene: TRBD2
CDR3 protein: CASSSSRSRSGNTIYF; CDR3 DNA: TGTGCCAGCAGCTCCTCCAGGTCGAGATCTGGAAACACCATATATTTT; J gene: TRBJ1-3; V gene: TRBV5-6; clone size: .; D gene: .
CDR3 protein: CASSLDRESPDTQYF; CDR3 DNA: TGTGCCAGCAGTCTCGACAGGGAAAGCCCAGATACGCAGTATTTT; J gene: TRBJ2-3; V gene: TRBV6-1; clone size: many; D gene: TRBD1
CDR3 protein: CASRPFAELNEQFF; CDR3 DNA: TGTGCCAGCAGGCCCTTTGCGGAACTGAATGAGCAGTTCTTC; J gene: TRBJ2-1; V gene: TRBV12-3/TRBV12-4; clone size: many; D gene: .
CDR3 protein: CASSLQGSDTEAFF; CDR3 DNA: TGTGCCAGCAGTCTGCAGGGTTCGGACACTGAAGCTTTCTTT; J gene: TRBJ1-1; V gene: TRBV12-3/TRBV12-4; clone size: .; D gene: .
CDR3 protein: CATWGFRDRGFYSNQPQHF; CDR3 DNA: TGTGCCACATGGGGATTCCGGGACAGGGGGTTTTATAGCAATCAGCCCCAGCATTTT; J gene: TRBJ1-5; V gene: TRBV6-1; clone size: .; D gene: TRBD1
CDR3 protein: CASSTRANTGELFF; CDR3 DNA: TGCGCCAGCTCGACTAGGGCGAACACCGGGGAGCTGTTTTTT; J gene: TRBJ2-2; V gene: TRBV5-1; clone size: few; D gene: .